The next 13 T cell receptor beta chains were all read from a single sample in a study of regulatory T cells. Primers: 52 TRBV forward and 13 TRBJ reverse. Some clones are missing from TCRdb's copy, which holds only in-frame ones; the method was immunoSEQ multiplex PCR. The sample lists almost 30,000 clones, 85% to 95% occurring once. These receptors' targets are unknown. General observations from the study: In CD3G-deficient patients, conventional CD4+ T cells were enriched for hydrophobic CDR3 residues at positions 6 and 7.

Source material: conventional CD4+ T cells sorted from blood. These receptor sequences come from a person aged 18 to 30 with CD3G deficiency.

J is TRBJ2-1 and V is TRBV7-9, with 8 bases identical to TRBD1. CDR1 SEHNR and CDR2 FQNEAQ come from the germline V gene (reference sequence). Trimming cost V 5 bases and J 7 bases; bases outside gene matches: 10. The CDR3 has 15 residues. CDR3 bases: TGTGCCAGCAGCCCTTCAGGGGGCGTGGGGAATGAGCAGTTCTTC. Its protein is CASSPSGGVGNEQFF.

This chain connects TRBV28 to TRBJ2-1, with a tentative D call TRBD1 (5 bases). Between the trimmed V and J ends, which lost 5 bases and 4 bases, there was a span of 24 bases. Germline V gives CDR1 MDHEN, CDR2 SYDVKM. This CDR3 has 18 residues. The chain's CDR3 is CASSPPRLGKGSYNEQFF. CDR3 DNA sequence: TGTGCCAGCAGTCCCCCCCGACTGGGTAAGGGGTCGTACAATGAGCAGTTCTTC.

The CDR3 DNA sequence: TGCGCCAGCAGCCAACACAGGCCTAATGAAAAACTGTTTTTT. It specifies CASSQHRPNEKLFF. This chain joins TRBV4-3 and TRBJ1-4; weak D call: TRBD1 (5 bases). V lost 2 bases, J lost 3 bases, and 7 bases lay in between. CDR1 and CDR2 from the germline V gene are LGHNA and YSLEER. The CDR3 is 14 amino acids.

A word on this clone: Other DNA sequences within the sample encode an identical CDR3. V usage is TRBV7-9 and J usage is TRBJ2-1, with TRBD2 matching over 7 bases. This CDR3 has 15 amino acids. The germline V gene has CDR1 SEHNR and CDR2 FQNEAQ (reference sequence). V was clipped by 0 bases and J by 4 bases; unmatched bases: 3. The CDR3 reads CASSLAGGPYNEQFF. DNA of the CDR3: TGTGCCAGCAGCTTAGCGGGAGGGCCTTACAATGAGCAGTTCTTC. Based on the CDR3 plus reference TRBV7-9 and TRBJ2-1, the full variable domain is DTGVSQNPRHKITKRGQNVTFRCDPISEHNRLYWYRQTLGQGPEFLTYFQNEAQLEKSRLLSDRFSAERPKGSFSTLEIQRTEQGDSAMYLCASSLAGGPYNEQFFGPGTRLTVL.

This clone was seen only once. CDR3 sequence reads: CASSLEADLNSNQPQHF. In DNA form, the CDR3 reads TGTGCCAGCAGCTTAGAAGCAGACCTAAATAGCAATCAGCCCCAGCATTTT. The V and J genes are TRBV7-2 and TRBJ1-5; no reliable D call. CDR3 length: 17 amino acids. V was trimmed by 1 base and J by 0 bases, leaving 13 bases between them. CDR1 and CDR2 from the germline V gene are SGHTA and FQGNSA. Full variable domain (outside the CDR3, taken from reference TRBV7-2 and TRBJ1-5): GAGVSQSPSNKVTEKGKDVELRCDPISGHTALYWYRQSLGQGLEFLIYFQGNSAPDKSGLPSDRFSAERTGGSVSTLTIQRTQQEDSAVYLCASSLEADLNSNQPQHFGDGTRLSIL.

A word on this clone: At one end the junction does not follow the germline gene, possibly because of a read error. This sequence joins TRBV30 and TRBJ1-6; no reliable D call. The CDR3 is 12 amino acids. Looked up from germline, CDR1 is GTSNPN and CDR2 is SVGIG (reference sequence). DNA for the CDR3: TGTGCCGGGAGGTTCTATAATTCACCCCTCCACTTT. Its translation is CAGRFYNSPLHF.

The chain links TRBV6-5 to TRBJ2-7, with 11 bases aligning to TRBD1. Trimming cost V 10 bases and J 7 bases; bases outside gene matches: 15. The CDR3 is 15 amino acids. Germline V CDR1 and CDR2: MNHEY, SVGAGI. The CDR3 nucleotides are TGTGCCACTTTGAACGGGACAGGGGGTTTGGATGAGCAGTACGTC. It yields the protein CATLNGTGGLDEQYV.

This chain joins TRBV4-1 and TRBJ2-4; TRBD2 aligns across 11 bases. CDR1 and CDR2 from the germline V gene are MGHRA and YSYEKL. The ends lost 0 bases at V and 0 bases at J; junction bases unmatched: 10. The CDR3 is 20 amino acids. As DNA, the CDR3 is TGCGCCAGCAGCCAAGATTTTGGTCTAGCGGGGGGACTAGCCAAAAACATTCAGTACTTC. It is translated as CASSQDFGLAGGLAKNIQYF.

The rearrangement joins TRBV11-3 to TRBJ2-1; 7 bases are shared with TRBD1. Germline lookup yields CDR1 SGHNT and CDR2 YENEEA. Unmatched junction bases numbered 9, after V lost 5 bases and J lost 8 bases. The CDR3 is made up of 14 amino acids. Written as DNA, the CDR3 is TGTGCCAGCAGCCCAAGACAGGGATGGGATGAGCAGTTCTTC. This encodes CASSPRQGWDEQFF. The full variable domain, completed using reference TRBV11-3 and TRBJ2-1, is EAGVVQSPRYKIIEKKQPVAFWCNPISGHNTLYWYLQNLGQGPELLIRYENEEAVDDSQLPKDRFSAERLKGVDSTLKIQPAELGDSAVYLCASSPRQGWDEQFFGPGTRLTVL.

The genes are TRBV28 and TRBJ1-5; D unclear. CDR3 size: 12 residues. Per the germline V gene, CDR1 is MDHEN and CDR2 is SYDVKM. Trimming left V 2 bases short and J 8 bases short, with 7 bases between. The CDR3 reads CASSLDLKPQHF. The CDR3 DNA reads TGTGCCAGCAGTTTAGATCTTAAGCCCCAGCATTTT.

There are a few counts of this clone. The chain combines TRBV28 with TRBJ2-7; no firm D call. The CDR3 covers 15 residues. Looked up from germline, CDR1 is MDHEN and CDR2 is SYDVKM. Trimming cost V 3 bases and J 5 bases, with 17 bases left between them. The CDR3 DNA follows: TGTGCCAGCAGTTTTTGGGGTGGTAGAACTCACGAGCAGTACTTC. This codes for CASSFWGGRTHEQYF.

The rearrangement joins TRBV5-1 to TRBJ1-1, with TRBD1 matching over 8 bases. With 2 bases clipped from V and 4 bases from J, the junction kept 4 bases outside the gene matches. There are 14 residues in the CDR3. Germline V gives CDR1 SGHRS, CDR2 YFSETQ. This CDR3 is CASSLQGGGTEAFF. The CDR3 region has the DNA TGCGCCAGCAGCTTACAGGGGGGAGGCACTGAAGCTTTCTTT.

The genes are TRBV18 and TRBJ2-3, with 10 bases fitting TRBD2. Trimming at V came to 5 bases and at J to 6 bases, leaving 5 bases not matched to a gene. CDR3 size: 14 residues. Germline lookup yields CDR1 KGHSH and CDR2 LQKENI. This CDR3 reads CASSRTSGRDTQYF. DNA of the CDR3: TGTGCCAGCTCAAGGACTAGCGGTCGGGATACGCAGTATTTT.